A single sample is the source of the 9 T cell receptor beta chains below, sequenced in a study of shared clonotypes between healthy human individuals. The method was immunoSEQ multiplex PCR; TCRdb's version includes in-frame clones alone and lacks a portion of them. The sample comprises 2 million to 2.5 million clones, 90% to 95% of which are singletons, and under 0.45% rests with the top ten. The sample taken for sequencing was naive CD4+ T cells from PBMCs. Subset meaning: CD45RA+ positively selected. The receptor source for this set is a man aged 18 to 29 in good health. Some clones in this sample may be carry-over from other donors' samples.

Notes on this clone: Distinct nucleotide sequences in the sample also encode this CDR3. The genes are TRBV9 and TRBJ2-7; D is possibly TRBD1 or TRBD2 (5 bases each). CDR1 SGDLS and CDR2 YYNGEE come from the germline V gene. Trimming removed 0 bases from V and 0 bases from J, with 10 bases in between. The CDR3 sequence is 15 residues long. CDR3 nucleotides: TGTGCCAGCAGCGTAGGGGGGACGGCCTCCTACGAGCAGTACTTC. It codes for CASSVGGTASYEQYF. The entire variable domain, with the rest obtained from reference TRBV9 and TRBJ2-7, is as follows: DSGVTQTPKHLITATGQRVTLRCSPRSGDLSVYWYQQSLDQGLQFLIQYYNGEERAKGNILERFSAQQFPDLHSELNLSSLELGDSALYFCASSVGGTASYEQYFGPGTRLTVT.

This chain connects TRBV5-5 to TRBJ1-5; the D is unclear. Trimming removed 2 bases at V and 6 bases at J, with 12 bases between. CDR3 size: 14 residues. CDR1 is SGHKS, CDR2 YYEKEE, per germline (reference sequence). CDR3 DNA sequence: TGTGCCAGCAGCTTAAGGGCTGGAGGTCAGCCCCAGCATTTT. As protein: CASSLRAGGQPQHF.

The chain links TRBV11-3 to TRBJ1-2; D call uncertain. V was clipped by 1 base and J by 6 bases, with 6 bases between them. Germline loops: CDR1 SGHNT, CDR2 YENEEA. The CDR3 length is 12 residues. CDR3 in amino acids: CASSLGGDGYTF. The CDR3 region has the DNA TGTGCCAGCAGCTTAGGGGGTGATGGCTACACCTTC.

Points on this clone: A read error may produce the germline difference seen at one junction end. This chain links TRBV2 with TRBJ1-1, with TRBD1 identical over 8 bases. This CDR3 contains 14 residues. In germline, CDR1 is SNHLY, CDR2 FYNNEI. CDR3 loop: CASREGQGESEAFF. In DNA form, the CDR3 reads TGTGCCAGCAGGGAAGGACAGGGAGAGTCTGAAGCTTTCTTT.

Regarding this clone: Other DNA sequences of this sample code for an identical CDR3. This chain links TRBV7-2 with TRBJ1-1, with TRBD1 as a possible D gene (6 bases). The V end was cut by 1 base, the J end by 5 bases, with 14 bases between. The CDR3 contains 15 residues. CDR1 SGHTA and CDR2 FQGNSA come from the germline V gene. CDR3 in amino acids: CASSLDRGRGTEAFF. The DNA of the CDR3 is TGTGCCAGCAGCTTAGACCGGGGGCGAGGGACTGAAGCTTTCTTT.

This clone was detected a few times. Other DNA sequences from this sample encode an identical CDR3 as well. The rearrangement joins TRBV28 to TRBJ1-5; the D is unclear. V lost 7 bases to trimming and J lost 7 bases, with 11 bases between them. The CDR3 is 12 residues long. Germline V gene sequence: CDR1 MDHEN, CDR2 SYDVKM. CDR3 sequence: CASTPPGQPQHF. The CDR3 DNA reads as TGTGCCAGCACCCCTCCTGGACAGCCCCAGCATTTT. Filled out from reference TRBV28 and TRBJ1-5, the complete variable domain reads DVKVTQSSRYLVKRTGEKVFLECVQDMDHENMFWYRQDPGLGLRLIYFSYDVKMKEKGDIPEGYSVSREKKERFSLILESASTNQTSMYLCASTPPGQPQHFGDGTRLSIL.

This CDR3 reads CATSPGRSFDTQYF. As DNA, the CDR3 is TGTGCCACTAGCCCGGGACGGAGCTTTGATACGCAGTATTTT. The V call is TRBV19, the J call TRBJ2-3; tentatively, D is TRBD1 or TRBD2 (5 bases each). The CDR3 is made up of 14 amino acids. Trimming shortened V by 10 bases and J by 6 bases, and 20 bases separated the two germline ends. From germline, CDR1 is LNHDA and CDR2 SQIVND (reference sequence).

The V gene is TRBV5-6, the J gene TRBJ1-1; D is uncertain. Per germline, CDR1 SGHDT and CDR2 YYEEEE. The CDR3 has 13 amino acids. Trimming took off 0 bases at V and 3 bases at J, with 6 bases between the two ends. The CDR3 DNA reads as TGTGCCAGCAGCTTGGCAGTTTACACTGAAGCTTTCTTT. Its protein is CASSLAVYTEAFF.

The V and J genes are TRBV30 and TRBJ2-7, with 13 bases aligning to TRBD2. The V and J ends lost 5 bases and 2 bases, in that order; junction bases with no gene match: 3. In germline, CDR1 is GTSNPN, CDR2 SVGIG (reference sequence). This CDR3 spans 14 amino acids. CDR3 nucleotide sequence: TGTGCCTGGGAGACTAGCGGGGGGCCCTACGAGCAGTACTTC. It specifies CAWETSGGPYEQYF. Variable domain in full (rest from reference TRBV30 and TRBJ2-7): SQTIHQWPATLVQPVGSPLSLECTVEGTSNPNLYWYRQAAGRGLQLLFYSVGIGQISSEVPQNLSASRPQDRQFILSSKKLLLSDSGFYLCAWETSGGPYEQYFGPGTRLTVT.